This passage covers 30 T cell receptor beta chains from one sample sequenced in a study of CD8 T cell repertoires and HIV-1 epitope variants. These receptors are not linked to any known antigen. Only in-frame clones appear in the TCRdb table, and some are missing; sequencing was by immunoSEQ multiplex PCR. This table holds several thousand clones, roughly 60% found once. Sequencing used cultured CD8+ T cells derived from PBMCs. These receptors all stem from a male donor with HIV.

Comment on this clone: This CDR3 fails to terminate in the conserved phenylalanine or tryptophan, so it likely reflects a read error. V gene TRBV25-1 combines with J gene TRBJ1-1; TRBD1 matches 9 bases. The CDR3 consists of 15 residues. J gave up 1 base and V 1 base, and 1 base lay outside the gene matches. Germline V gene sequence: CDR1 MGHDK, CDR2 SYGVNS. CDR3 in amino acids: CASSEWGQGNTEAFL. CDR3 nucleotide sequence: TGTGCCAGCAGTGAATGGGGACAGGGGAACACTGAAGCTTTCCTT.

This clone was seen only a few times. V gene TRBV5-1 combines with J gene TRBJ2-5; D may be TRBD1 or TRBD2 (5 bases each). V was cut by 4 bases and J by 5 bases, with 18 bases left in between. CDR3 size: 15 residues. CDR1 SGHRS and CDR2 YFSETQ come from the germline V gene. The CDR3 loop is CASSEGRSSWETQYF. CDR3 nucleotides: TGCGCCAGCAGCGAGGGACGGAGTAGTTGGGAGACCCAGTACTTC.

The genes are TRBV2 and TRBJ2-1; D might be TRBD1 or TRBD2, each matching 5 bases. The CDR3 has 14 residues. With 7 bases removed from V and 1 base from J, the gap between germline ends came to 11 bases. Germline V gene data show CDR1 as SNHLY and CDR2 as FYNNEI. CDR3 sequence reads: CASTGTGSYNEQFF. In nucleotides, the CDR3 is TGTGCCAGCACCGGGACGGGGTCCTACAATGAGCAGTTCTTC. Combining the CDR3 with reference TRBV2 and TRBJ2-1 gives the whole variable domain EPEVTQTPSHQVTQMGQEVILRCVPISNHLYFYWYRQILGQKVEFLVSFYNNEISEKSEIFDDQFSVERPDGSNFTLKIRSTKLEDSAMYFCASTGTGSYNEQFFGPGTRLTVL.

This clone is medium-sized in the sample. V usage is TRBV2 and J usage is TRBJ2-1; TRBD2 agrees at 8 bases. After removal of 6 bases from V and 8 bases from J, the junction contained 9 bases not matched to a gene. Per germline, CDR1 SNHLY and CDR2 FYNNEI. The CDR3 runs to 14 residues. The CDR3 nucleotides are TGTGCCAGCAGCAATAGCGGGATGAACGATGAGCAGTTCTTC. It yields the protein CASSNSGMNDEQFF.

The gene calls are TRBV28 and TRBJ2-3; TRBD1 aligns across 7 bases. Trimming took 1 base from V and 1 from J; bases not matched to a gene: 8. Germline-derived CDR1 and CDR2 are MDHEN and SYDVKM. The CDR3 is 17 amino acids. CDR3 sequence reads: CASSLSTLGQRTDTQYF. The CDR3 region has the DNA TGTGCCAGCAGTTTATCAACTTTGGGACAGCGCACAGATACGCAGTATTTT. Based on the CDR3 plus reference TRBV28 and TRBJ2-3, the full variable domain is DVKVTQSSRYLVKRTGEKVFLECVQDMDHENMFWYRQDPGLGLRLIYFSYDVKMKEKGDIPEGYSVSREKKERFSLILESASTNQTSMYLCASSLSTLGQRTDTQYFGPGTRLTVL.

The J gene is TRBJ2-3, the V gene TRBV9; perhaps TRBD2 as D (7 bases). The CDR3 sequence is 17 residues long. V was trimmed by 3 bases and J by 2 bases, leaving 19 bases between them. Germline V CDR1 and CDR2: SGDLS, YYNGEE. This CDR3 is CASSDSQRGGDTDTQYF. The CDR3 bases are TGTGCCAGCAGCGATAGCCAGAGGGGGGGTGACACAGATACGCAGTATTTT.

The chain couples TRBV19 to TRBJ2-7; D is uncertain. Trimming removed 4 bases from V and 1 base from J, with 17 bases in between. The CDR3 has 16 amino acids. Germline CDR1 is LNHDA and CDR2 is SQIVND (reference sequence). The CDR3 DNA is TGTGCCAGTAGTAACGCTCACGACTCACCTTCCTACGAGCAGTACTTC. This codes for CASSNAHDSPSYEQYF.

The chain carries TRBV27 and TRBJ2-7; D might be TRBD2 (5 bases). The V end lost 8 bases, the J end lost 6 bases, and 17 bases lay between the germline ends. Germline V gives CDR1 MNHEY, CDR2 SMNVEV (reference sequence). The CDR3 is 13 amino acids. The CDR3 DNA is TGTGCCAGCGGTAACTGGCCTGCGGGCGAGCAGTACTTC. It specifies CASGNWPAGEQYF.

This rearrangement joins TRBV7-1 to TRBJ1-2; 9 bases are a match to TRBD1. TRBV7-1 has ORF status, its function being uncertain. This CDR3 has 17 residues. V gave up 6 bases and J gave up 0 bases; unmatched junction bases: 11. The CDR3 DNA follows: TGTGCCAGCAGTTTCGGACAGGGGCGAGGGGCTAACTATGGCTACACCTTC. Residues: CASSFGQGRGANYGYTF.

The gene calls are TRBV19 and TRBJ2-4; 9 bases are a match to TRBD1. CDR3 length: 13 residues. Germline assignment: CDR1 LNHDA and CDR2 SQIVND (reference sequence). V was clipped by 5 bases and J by 6 bases; unmatched bases: 2. The CDR3 DNA reads TGTGCCAGTAGTCCGGGACAGGGAAACATTCAGTACTTC. As protein: CASSPGQGNIQYF.

The J gene is TRBJ2-5, the V gene TRBV15, with TRBD1 as a possible D gene (6 bases). This CDR3 region has 14 residues. The V gene's germline CDR1 is LNHNV and CDR2 YYDKDF (reference sequence). V was shortened by 0 bases and J by 4 bases, with 9 bases between the two germline ends. The CDR3 nucleotides read TGTGCCACCAGCAGAGACGTAGGGGGAGAGACCCAGTACTTC. It codes for CATSRDVGGETQYF.

This chain uses TRBV4-3 with TRBJ1-4; 8 bases agree with TRBD1. Germline loops: CDR1 LGHNA, CDR2 YSLEER. This CDR3 is built from 17 residues. V lost 0 bases and J lost 3; bases outside the gene matches: 6. The CDR3 region has the DNA TGCGCCAGCAGCCAAGAGGGGACAGGAGTAGCTAATGAAAAACTGTTTTTT. Translating gives CASSQEGTGVANEKLFF.

V usage is TRBV4-3 and J usage is TRBJ1-1; 7 bases line up with TRBD1. V trimming: 3 bases; J trimming: 0 bases; junction bases outside the gene matches: 1. CDR1 LGHNA and CDR2 YSLEER come from the germline V gene. CDR3 size: 14 residues. CDR3 coding DNA: TGCGCCAGCAGCCAGGACAGGTTGAACACTGAAGCTTTCTTT. Its translation is CASSQDRLNTEAFF.

The V call is TRBV28, the J call TRBJ2-3, with 11 bases identical to TRBD2. CDR3 length: 16 amino acids. V gave up 4 bases and J gave up 2 bases; unmatched junction bases: 5. Looked up from germline, CDR1 is MDHEN and CDR2 is SYDVKM. The CDR3 loop reads CASSSLAGGLTDTQYF. Here the CDR3 DNA reads TGTGCCAGCAGTTCGCTAGCGGGAGGACTCACAGATACGCAGTATTTT.

This rearrangement joins TRBV27 to TRBJ1-5; the D is unclear. V gave up 1 base and J gave up 0 bases, with 10 bases separating them. CDR1 is MNHEY, CDR2 SMNVEV, per germline (reference sequence). CDR3 size: 16 residues. Here the CDR3 reads CASSLYGELSNQPQHF. The CDR3 coding sequence is TGTGCCAGCAGTTTATACGGGGAACTTAGCAATCAGCCCCAGCATTTT.

The V gene is TRBV7-8, the J gene TRBJ2-2, with 8 positions matching TRBD1. The V gene end was trimmed by 6 bases and the J gene end by 6 bases; junction bases not matched to a gene: 12. Germline V lookup: CDR1 SGHVS, CDR2 FQNEAQ. This CDR3 has 16 residues. CDR3 protein: CASSMWGQGASGELFF. CDR3 bases: TGTGCCAGCAGTATGTGGGGTCAGGGGGCATCCGGGGAGCTGTTTTTT.

This clone has only a few counts. For the CDR3, the DNA is TGTGCCAGCAGCTTAGAAGGGACAGGCCTCTACGAGCAGTACTTC. Translating gives CASSLEGTGLYEQYF. V gene TRBV7-9 combines with J gene TRBJ2-7; 8 bases fit TRBD1. CDR3 size: 15 residues. Trimming cost V 1 base and J 3 bases; bases outside gene matches: 5. Germline V gives CDR1 SEHNR, CDR2 FQNEAQ (reference sequence).

The J gene is TRBJ2-7, the V gene TRBV30, with 9 bases that match TRBD1. CDR1 GTSNPN and CDR2 SVGIG come from the germline V gene (reference sequence). This CDR3 comprises 14 residues. The V segment lost 4 bases and the J segment 0 bases; nucleotides outside the gene matches: 4. The CDR3 sequence is CAWTGQGSSYEQYF. The CDR3 nucleotides are TGTGCCTGGACCGGACAGGGGTCCTCCTACGAGCAGTACTTC. The full variable domain, rest sourced from reference TRBV30 and TRBJ2-7, is SQTIHQWPATLVQPVGSPLSLECTVEGTSNPNLYWYRQAAGRGLQLLFYSVGIGQISSEVPQNLSASRPQDRQFILSSKKLLLSDSGFYLCAWTGQGSSYEQYFGPGTRLTVT.

This clone was seen a single time. This chain connects TRBV15 to TRBJ1-2; 7 bases are a match to TRBD1. The CDR3 runs to 15 residues. CDR1 and CDR2 (germline): LNHNV, YYDKDF (reference sequence). J lost 6 bases, V lost 4 bases, and 11 bases had no gene match. The CDR3 nucleotides read TGTGCCACCAGCACCCTAGGGGGCCTCAAGGATGGCTACACCTTC. This codes for CATSTLGGLKDGYTF.

The genes are TRBV5-1 and TRBJ2-5; D ambiguous. Deletions cut 7 bases from V and 3 bases from J, with 13 bases between. CDR1 is SGHRS, CDR2 YFSETQ, per germline. There are 13 residues in the CDR3. CDR3 DNA sequence: TGCGCCAGCGGCAGGCTACCCGAAGAGACCCAGTACTTC. Translating gives CASGRLPEETQYF.

The V call is TRBV19, the J call TRBJ2-1, with D possibly being TRBD2 (6 bases). Trimming removed 1 base at V and 8 bases at J, with 9 bases between. Germline V gene sequence: CDR1 LNHDA, CDR2 SQIVND (reference sequence). The CDR3 length is 13 residues. CDR3 sequence reads: CASSIVEGHEQFF. Written as DNA, the CDR3 is TGTGCCAGTAGTATAGTGGAGGGCCATGAGCAGTTCTTC.

The table lists this clone with a few counts. The gene calls are TRBV29-1 and TRBJ2-3; tentatively, D is TRBD2 (5 bases). The CDR3 totals 15 residues. CDR1 and CDR2 (germline): SQVTM, ANQGSEA. V dropped 1 base and J dropped 4 bases, with 15 bases sitting between them. CDR3 bases: TGCAGCGTTGAAGGCGGACCGCCGAGGGCAGATACGCAGTATTTT. Translated, it gives CSVEGGPPRADTQYF.

Relative to its sample, this clone is large. One junction end does not reproduce the germline sequence, and a read error may be involved. The chain is built from TRBV27 and TRBJ2-7; possibly TRBD1 or TRBD2 for D (5 bases each). This CDR3 has 16 residues. Germline assignment: CDR1 MNHEY and CDR2 SMNVEV (reference sequence). The chain's CDR3 is CASSVSSGTVSYEQYF. The DNA for the CDR3 is TGTGCCAGCAGTGTATCCTCCGGGACGGTGTCCTACGAGCAGTACTTC.

This clone occurred a few times. This sequence joins TRBV4-1 and TRBJ2-5; weak D call: TRBD2 (6 bases). The germline gives CDR1 MGHRA, CDR2 YSYEKL. This CDR3 spans 14 amino acids. V lost 1 base to trimming and J lost 5 bases, with 11 bases between them. The CDR3 nucleotides are TGCGCCAGCAGCCAAGTGGAGGGGCCCGAGACCCAGTACTTC. This sequence encodes CASSQVEGPETQYF.

This clone occurred once. The V call is TRBV27, the J call TRBJ1-1, with TRBD1 as a possible D gene (5 bases). Trimming stripped 5 bases from V and 5 bases from J, with 18 bases between. The CDR3 extends over 15 amino acids. Germline-derived CDR1 and CDR2 are MNHEY and SMNVEV (reference sequence). The CDR3 nucleotides are TGTGCCAGCAGTGAAATCGGACACCCTTTTACTGAAGCTTTCTTT. Translating gives CASSEIGHPFTEAFF.

The J gene is TRBJ2-1, the V gene TRBV2, with D uncertain. V dropped 5 bases and J dropped 6 bases, with 11 bases sitting between them. The CDR3 runs 13 residues. Germline loops: CDR1 SNHLY, CDR2 FYNNEI. The CDR3 nucleotides are TGTGCCAGCAGTTTAGGTAGTGCCAATGAGCAGTTCTTC. It specifies CASSLGSANEQFF.

This clone was detected only a few times. The V and J genes are TRBV2 and TRBJ2-7; 11 nucleotides match TRBD1. The V gene end was trimmed by 0 bases and the J gene end by 7 bases; junction bases not matched to a gene: 5. This CDR3 has 15 residues. Germline CDR1 is SNHLY and CDR2 is FYNNEI. CDR3 DNA: TGTGCCAGCAGTGAAGCTGGACAGGGGGCGTGGGAGCAGTACTTC. Protein: CASSEAGQGAWEQYF.

In this sample, this clone is medium-sized (0.01 to 0.1%). The J gene is TRBJ2-7, the V gene TRBV5-6; 8 bases map to TRBD1. The V segment lost 2 bases and the J segment 3 bases; nucleotides outside the gene matches: 1. The CDR3 consists of 13 residues. Germline V gene data show CDR1 as SGHDT and CDR2 as YYEEEE. CDR3 nucleotides: TGTGCCAGCAGCTTACAGGGGGACTACGAGCAGTACTTC. Amino acids: CASSLQGDYEQYF.

The chain joins TRBV2 to TRBJ2-6; no clear D. CDR1 and CDR2 from the germline V gene are SNHLY and FYNNEI. V lost 7 bases and J 0 bases, leaving 10 bases between the germline ends. CDR3 length equals 15 residues. CDR3 protein: CASTPFDSGANVLTF. CDR3 nucleotides: TGTGCCAGCACCCCCTTCGACTCTGGGGCCAACGTCCTGACTTTC.

The chain carries TRBV6-1 and TRBJ1-5; the D gene is possibly TRBD1 (5 bases). Looked up from germline, CDR1 is MNHNS and CDR2 is SASEGT. Trimming cost V 8 bases and J 4 bases, with 12 bases left between them. The CDR3 loop spans 13 amino acids. In DNA, the CDR3 is TGTGCCAGCTTTGACGGGGGGAATCAGCCCCAGCATTTT. Translated: CASFDGGNQPQHF.